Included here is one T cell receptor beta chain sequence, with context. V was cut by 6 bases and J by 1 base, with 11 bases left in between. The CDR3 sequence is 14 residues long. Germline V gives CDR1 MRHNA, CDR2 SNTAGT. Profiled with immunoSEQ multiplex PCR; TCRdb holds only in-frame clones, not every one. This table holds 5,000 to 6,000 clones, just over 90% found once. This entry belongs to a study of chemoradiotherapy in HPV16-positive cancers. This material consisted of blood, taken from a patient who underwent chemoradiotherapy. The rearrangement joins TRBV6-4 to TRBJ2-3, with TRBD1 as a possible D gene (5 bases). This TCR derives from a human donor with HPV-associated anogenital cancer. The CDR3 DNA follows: TGTGCCAGCAGCCCTATAGGGGGCACAGATACGCAGTATTTT. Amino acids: CASSPIGGTDTQYF.